Listed below are T cell receptor beta chains from one sample, sequenced in a study of blood T cell repertoires in COVID-19. Clones were read by immunoSEQ multiplex PCR, and TCRdb kept only the in-frame ones, dropping some. This table has approximately 210,000 clones, approximately 90% appearing once. Specimen: peripheral blood. These receptors originate from a man between 40 and 49 years old with acute or convalescent COVID-19. Both conserved end residues are part of each CDR3. The D gene is left open where the match is weak. Expanded clones are given a class, and other clones once, few, many or no size at all.

V	J	size	D	length	DNA	CDR3
TRBV7-6	TRBJ2-5	once	TRBD1	15	TGTGCCAGCAGCAGAACGGGGACAGAACAAGAGACCCAGTACTTC	CASSRTGTEQETQYF
TRBV6-5	TRBJ2-5	.	TRBD1	16	TGTGCCAGCAGTTCCCTCGGGACAGGGATCGAAGAGACCCAGTACTTC	CASSSLGTGIEETQYF
TRBV7-9	TRBJ1-2	.	TRBD1	13	TGTGCCAGCAGCCGGGGACAGAGATATGGCTACACCTTC	CASSRGQRYGYTF
TRBV3-1/TRBV3-2	TRBJ1-1	.	TRBD1	17	TGTGCCAGCAGCCAAGGGGACAGGGGGCGAGTGAACACTGAAGCTTTCTTT	CASSQGDRGRVNTEAFF
TRBV4-2	TRBJ2-3	.	.	15	TGTGCCAGCAGCCAAGGAGATGGAGGCACAGATACGCAGTATTTT	CASSQGDGGTDTQYF
TRBV4-1	TRBJ2-5	once	TRBD2	16	TGCGCCAGCAGCCAAGATACTAGCGGGGAAAGGGAGACCCAGTACTTC	CASSQDTSGERETQYF
TRBV5-1	TRBJ2-5	.	TRBD2	15	TGCGCCAGCAGCACCTGGACTAGCGGGGAGGAGACCCAGTACTTC	CASSTWTSGEETQYF
TRBV11-2	TRBJ1-3	.	.	11	TGTGCCAGCAGCCCAGGGAACACCATATATTTT	CASSPGNTIYF
TRBV9	TRBJ2-7	.	TRBD1	16	TGTGCCAGCAGCGTATCCGGGACAGGGGGTTTAAACGAGCAGTACTTC	CASSVSGTGGLNEQYF
TRBV5-1	TRBJ2-7	.	TRBD2	15	TGCGCCAGCAGCTCCGGGACTAGCCCCTGGGGCGAGCAGTACTTC	CASSSGTSPWGEQYF
TRBV18	TRBJ2-1	.	TRBD2	20	TGTGCCAGCTCACCACCCCTTGGCGGGGGGTCTGGAAGCTCCTACAATGAGCAGTTCTTC	CASSPPLGGGSGSSYNEQFF
TRBV2	TRBJ2-5	many	TRBD2	16	TGTGCCAGCAGTGGATGGGGGGGTCCCAAAGTGGAGACCCAGTACTTC	CASSGWGGPKVETQYF
TRBV5-1	TRBJ1-6	once	.	15	TGCGCCAGCAGCTTGGCCGGGGTTTATAATTCACCCCTCCACTTT	CASSLAGVYNSPLHF
TRBV5-1	TRBJ2-7	.	TRBD2	16	TGCGCCAGCAGCTTGGAACTAGCGGGAGAAAGTAACGAGCAGTACTTC	CASSLELAGESNEQYF
TRBV27	TRBJ2-7	.	TRBD2	14	TGTGCCAGCAGCCAAGGACTAGCGGCCTACGAGCAGTACTTC	CASSQGLAAYEQYF
TRBV2	TRBJ2-6	.	.	20	TGTGCCAGCGGCGAATACCTATGGACATTTCTCAGCTCTGGGGCCAACGTCCTGACTTTC	CASGEYLWTFLSSGANVLTF
TRBV5-1	TRBJ2-2	.	.	14	TGCGCCAGCAGGAGGTACTCTTACACCGGGGAGCTGTTTTTT	CASRRYSYTGELFF
TRBV30	TRBJ2-7	.	.	14	TGTGCCTGGGCATCTCAGGGGGGCGCCTACGAGCAGTACTTC	CAWASQGGAYEQYF
TRBV3-1/TRBV3-2	TRBJ2-5	once	TRBD2	15	TGTGCCAGCAGCCATAGCGGGGGGGCCGGGGAGACCCAGTACTTC	CASSHSGGAGETQYF
TRBV3-1/TRBV3-2	TRBJ1-2	.	TRBD1	14	TGTGCCAGCAGCCAGGGACAGGGGACCTATGGCTACACCTTC	CASSQGQGTYGYTF
TRBV9	TRBJ2-1	.	TRBD2	18	TGTGCCAGCAGCCCCTGGACTAGCGGCCCCCTTCCGGGGAATGAGCAGTTCTTC	CASSPWTSGPLPGNEQFF
TRBV14	TRBJ1-1	few	.	15	TGTGCCAGCAGCCAAGTGGCAGGGGCTAACACTGAAGCTTTCTTT	CASSQVAGANTEAFF
TRBV19	TRBJ2-1	.	.	15	TGTGCCAGTAGTATAGATCGGGACTTCTACAATGAGCAGTTCTTC	CASSIDRDFYNEQFF
TRBV7-9	TRBJ1-5	.	.	14	TGTGCCAGCCCTAGGGGAGGGATCAATCAGCCCCAGCATTTT	CASPRGGINQPQHF
TRBV2	TRBJ2-1	.	.	19	TGTGCCAGCAGTGAAGCGCTTCGGCTAGCTCCAAACTCCTACAATGAGCAGTTCTTC	CASSEALRLAPNSYNEQFF
TRBV27	TRBJ2-7	.	TRBD1	13	TGTGCCAGCAGTTGGGGACAGACCTACGAGCAGTACTTC	CASSWGQTYEQYF
TRBV6-5	TRBJ1-6	.	.	15	TGTGCCAGCAGGTTAAAGCCCTCCTATAATTCACCCCTCCACTTT	CASRLKPSYNSPLHF
TRBV7-9	TRBJ2-3	.	TRBD2	17	TGTGCCAGCTCTATTTTACTAGCGGGAGGGGCCACAGATACGCAGTATTTT	CASSILLAGGATDTQYF
TRBV6-2/TRBV6-3	TRBJ1-3	once	.	15	TGTGCCAGCAGTTACCAGTTCTCCTCTGGAAACACCATATATTTT	CASSYQFSSGNTIYF
TRBV11-2	TRBJ2-7	.	.	16	TGTGCCAGCAGCTCCCTACGGGGGGGGACAGAATACGAGCAGTACTTC	CASSSLRGGTEYEQYF
TRBV29-1	TRBJ2-1	once	TRBD2	16	TGCAGCGTTGATAAGAGCGGGAGGAGTTGGAACAATGAGCAGTTCTTC	CSVDKSGRSWNNEQFF
TRBV28	TRBJ2-1	.	.	12	TGTGCCAGCAGTTTACCCCGGAATGAGCAGTTCTTC	CASSLPRNEQFF
TRBV6-6	TRBJ2-7	few	TRBD1	12	TGTGCCAGCAATGACAGGGGTTACGAGCAGTACTTC	CASNDRGYEQYF
TRBV30	TRBJ2-3	.	.	14	TGTGCCTGGAGCTACCAACAGGACACAGATACGCAGTATTTT	CAWSYQQDTDTQYF
TRBV6-5	TRBJ1-4	.	TRBD1	13	TGTGCCAGCCGGACAGGACTTTATGAAAAACTGTTTTTT	CASRTGLYEKLFF
TRBV7-3	TRBJ2-1	once	TRBD2	17	TGTGCCAGCAGCCCAGTAGGCGGGACTAGCGGGATAAATGAGCAGTTCTTC	CASSPVGGTSGINEQFF
TRBV5-7	TRBJ1-2	.	TRBD1	14	TGTGCCAGCAGCTTTATGACAGGGCCCTATGGCTACACCTTC	CASSFMTGPYGYTF
TRBV18	TRBJ1-3	once	.	17	TGTGCCAGCTCATCTCTCTCTCCGGGGAGCTCTGGAAACACCATATATTTT	CASSSLSPGSSGNTIYF
TRBV19	TRBJ1-1	.	TRBD1	14	TGTGCCAGTACCATACAGGGGATTGGCACTGAAGCTTTCTTT	CASTIQGIGTEAFF
TRBV2	TRBJ2-7	many	.	14	TGTGCCAGCAGTGACGGGGTAGGGATATACGAGCAGTACTTC	CASSDGVGIYEQYF
TRBV6-6	TRBJ1-2	once	.	14	TGTGCCAGCAGTTACTCAGACAGGAACTATGGCTACACCTTC	CASSYSDRNYGYTF
TRBV10-3	TRBJ2-5	.	.	12	TGTGCCATCCAGGACATCCAAGAGACCCAGTACTTC	CAIQDIQETQYF
TRBV3-1/TRBV3-2	TRBJ2-3	.	TRBD2	17	TGTGCCAGCAGCCTCGGACTAGCGGGAGGGCCGGGAGATACGCAGTATTTT	CASSLGLAGGPGDTQYF
TRBV10-2	TRBJ2-7	.	.	13	TGCGCCAGCAGTGAGCTGGCGGTATACGAGCAGTACTTC	CASSELAVYEQYF
TRBV29-1	TRBJ2-2	.	.	14	TGCAGCTCTTTTGGGGGACAGAACACCGGGGAGCTGTTTTTT	CSSFGGQNTGELFF
TRBV30	TRBJ2-1	.	.	14	TGTGCCTGGAGCGGGGTCTCCCGCTACAATGAGCAGTTCTTC	CAWSGVSRYNEQFF
TRBV4-1	TRBJ2-7	.	TRBD1	14	TGCGCCAGCAGCCAAGAAAACAGGGGTTACGAGCAGTACTTC	CASSQENRGYEQYF
TRBV28	TRBJ2-7	.	TRBD2	19	TGTGCCAGCAGTTCCTGGGCTAGCGGGAGTATAGGGGGCTCCTACGAGCAGTACTTC	CASSSWASGSIGGSYEQYF
TRBV5-4	TRBJ2-1	few	TRBD2	15	TGTGCCAGCAGCTTCGGTGGAGCGGGGGGCAATGAGCAGTTCTTC	CASSFGGAGGNEQFF
TRBV29-1	TRBJ2-4	.	.	13	TGCAGCGTTGTCGGACTAGCCAAAAACATTCAGTACTTC	CSVVGLAKNIQYF
TRBV27	TRBJ1-6	.	.	14	TGTGCCAGCAGTTACATTACGAACAATTCACCCCTCCACTTT	CASSYITNNSPLHF
TRBV7-9	TRBJ2-5	.	.	15	TGTGCCAGCAGCTCAGGGGCCATCTGGCAAGAGACCCAGTACTTC	CASSSGAIWQETQYF
TRBV7-9	TRBJ1-2	.	.	14	TGTGCCAGCAGCTTAGAGGTTGATCTAGGAGGCTACACCTTC	CASSLEVDLGGYTF
TRBV5-1	TRBJ2-7	.	TRBD2	15	TGCGCCAGCAGCTTACGGGGCGGGAGGATTTACGAGCAGTACTTC	CASSLRGGRIYEQYF
TRBV30	TRBJ1-5	.	.	13	TGTGCCTGGAGTGGCGGCCCCAATCAGCCCCAGCATTTT	CAWSGGPNQPQHF
TRBV19	TRBJ2-7	few	TRBD2	19	TGTGCCAGTAGTCAAGGAGGACTAGCGGGAGCCTTTTCCCCCTACGAGCAGTACTTC	CASSQGGLAGAFSPYEQYF
TRBV2	TRBJ2-2	.	TRBD1	15	TGTGCCAGCAAACGGACAGGTTCGAACACCGGGGAGCTGTTTTTT	CASKRTGSNTGELFF
TRBV6-1	TRBJ2-3	.	.	16	TGTGCCAGCAGTGAAGGTTTAACATCCAGCACAGATACGCAGTATTTT	CASSEGLTSSTDTQYF
TRBV5-6	TRBJ1-1	.	TRBD1	14	TGTGCCAGCAGCCAAGGGACAGGGCTCACTGAAGCTTTCTTT	CASSQGTGLTEAFF